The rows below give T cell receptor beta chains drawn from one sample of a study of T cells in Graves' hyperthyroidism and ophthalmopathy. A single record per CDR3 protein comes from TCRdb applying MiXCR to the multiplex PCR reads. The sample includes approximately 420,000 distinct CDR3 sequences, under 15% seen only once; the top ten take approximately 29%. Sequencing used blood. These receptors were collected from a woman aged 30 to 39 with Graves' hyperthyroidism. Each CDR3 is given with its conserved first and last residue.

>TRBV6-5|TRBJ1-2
CASSLGDSGNYGYTF
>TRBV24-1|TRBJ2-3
CATSDPPSGLSTDTQYF
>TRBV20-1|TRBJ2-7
CSARLGLAAYEQYF
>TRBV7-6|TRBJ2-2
CASSFRLAGGLTGELFF
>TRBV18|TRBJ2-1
CASSPPTAAYNEQFF
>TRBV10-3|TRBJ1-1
CAIRDGVVTEAFF
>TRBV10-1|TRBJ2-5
CASSVGREETQYF
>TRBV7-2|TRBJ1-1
CASSARTGYQNTEAFF
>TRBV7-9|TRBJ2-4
CASSPSGRLVWYF
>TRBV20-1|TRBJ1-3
CSASKIREELSGNTIYF
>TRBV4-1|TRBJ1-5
CASSQDGTGYSNQPQHF
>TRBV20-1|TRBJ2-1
CSASGLAANGQFF
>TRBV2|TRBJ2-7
CASSGDGEQYF
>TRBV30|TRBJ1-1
CAWTQGNTEAFF
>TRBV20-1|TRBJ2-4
CSASGGVNIQYF
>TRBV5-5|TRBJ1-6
CASSHLGWRDKASPLHF
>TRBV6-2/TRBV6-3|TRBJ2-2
CASNGSPGQGYTGELFF
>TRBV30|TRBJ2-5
CAWRGGSGLETQYF
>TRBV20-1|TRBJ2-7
CSASTSGIYEQYF
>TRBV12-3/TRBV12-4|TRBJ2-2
CASSPRAANTGELFF
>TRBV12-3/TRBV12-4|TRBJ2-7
CASSLNPATYEQYF
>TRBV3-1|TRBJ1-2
CASSQASLAANGYTF